The clone carrying this TCR beta chain was found once. In the source study's methods: How many nucleated cells were present was estimated from reference gene primer amplification. The protocol was immunoSEQ multiplex PCR, while the TCRdb copy is restricted to in-frame clones and leaves out a portion. Clonal size and the V and J genes are those of that table, whereas D and trimming came from the DNA. This table holds some 200,000 clones, roughly 87% found once. CDR3 size: 15 residues. V was shortened by 0 bases and J by 0 bases, with 8 bases between the two germline ends. Germline CDR1 reads SGHNT; CDR2 reads YENEEA. This specimen belongs to a study of blood T cell repertoires in COVID-19. Study at large: Acute and convalescent COVID-19 specimens originated in the United States, Italy and Spain. T cells, B-cell-depleted T cells, or PBMCs supplied cDNA or gDNA.

The sample consisted of peripheral blood. The receptor was derived from a woman aged 18 to 35 who had recovered from COVID-19. V is TRBV11-3 and J is TRBJ1-1; D is unclear. The chain's CDR3 is CASSLDSGVNTEAFF. The DNA for the CDR3 is TGTGCCAGCAGCTTAGATAGCGGGGTGAACACTGAAGCTTTCTTT.